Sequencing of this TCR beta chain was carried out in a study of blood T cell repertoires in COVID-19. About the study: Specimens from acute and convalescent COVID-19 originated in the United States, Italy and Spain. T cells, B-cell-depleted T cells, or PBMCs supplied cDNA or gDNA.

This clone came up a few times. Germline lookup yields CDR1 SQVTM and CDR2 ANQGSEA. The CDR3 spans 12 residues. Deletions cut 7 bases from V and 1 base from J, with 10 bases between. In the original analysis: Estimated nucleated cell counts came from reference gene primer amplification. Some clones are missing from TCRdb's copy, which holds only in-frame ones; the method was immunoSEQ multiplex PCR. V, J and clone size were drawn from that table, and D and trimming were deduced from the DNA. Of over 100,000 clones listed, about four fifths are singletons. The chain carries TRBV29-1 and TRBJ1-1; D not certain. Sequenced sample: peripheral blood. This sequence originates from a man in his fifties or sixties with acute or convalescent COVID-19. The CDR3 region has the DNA TGCAGCGCCCTGAGACAGAACACTGAAGCTTTCTTT. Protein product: CSALRQNTEAFF.